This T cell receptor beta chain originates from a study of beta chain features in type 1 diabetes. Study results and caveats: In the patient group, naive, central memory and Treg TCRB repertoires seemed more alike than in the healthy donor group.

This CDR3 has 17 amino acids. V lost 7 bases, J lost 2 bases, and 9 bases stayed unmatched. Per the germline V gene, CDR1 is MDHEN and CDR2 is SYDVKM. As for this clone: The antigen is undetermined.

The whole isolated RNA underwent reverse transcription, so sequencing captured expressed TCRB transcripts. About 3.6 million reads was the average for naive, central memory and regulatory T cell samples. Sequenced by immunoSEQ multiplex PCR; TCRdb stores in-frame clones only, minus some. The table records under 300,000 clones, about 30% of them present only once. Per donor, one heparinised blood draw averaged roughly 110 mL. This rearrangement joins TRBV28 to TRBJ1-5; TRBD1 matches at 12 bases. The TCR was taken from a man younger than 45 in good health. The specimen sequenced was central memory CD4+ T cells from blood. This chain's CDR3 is CASNPGTGGRRNQPQHF. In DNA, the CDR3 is TGTGCCAGCAACCCCGGGACAGGGGGCCGGCGCAATCAGCCCCAGCATTTT. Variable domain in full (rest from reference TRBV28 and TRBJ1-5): DVKVTQSSRYLVKRTGEKVFLECVQDMDHENMFWYRQDPGLGLRLIYFSYDVKMKEKGDIPEGYSVSREKKERFSLILESASTNQTSMYLCASNPGTGGRRNQPQHFGDGTRLSIL.